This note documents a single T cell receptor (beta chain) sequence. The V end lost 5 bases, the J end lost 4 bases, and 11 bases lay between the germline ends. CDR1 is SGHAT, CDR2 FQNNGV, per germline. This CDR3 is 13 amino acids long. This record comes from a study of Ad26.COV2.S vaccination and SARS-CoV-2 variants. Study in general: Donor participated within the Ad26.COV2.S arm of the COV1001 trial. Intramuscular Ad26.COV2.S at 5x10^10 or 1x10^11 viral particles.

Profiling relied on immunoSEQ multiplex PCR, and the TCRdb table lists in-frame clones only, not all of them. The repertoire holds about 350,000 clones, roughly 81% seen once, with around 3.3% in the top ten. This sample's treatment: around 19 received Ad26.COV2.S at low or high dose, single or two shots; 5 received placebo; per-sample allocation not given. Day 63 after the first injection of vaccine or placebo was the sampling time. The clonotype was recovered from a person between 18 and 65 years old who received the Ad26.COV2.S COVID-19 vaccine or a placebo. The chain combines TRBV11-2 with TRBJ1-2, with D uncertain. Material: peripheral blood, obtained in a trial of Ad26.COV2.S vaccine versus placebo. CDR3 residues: CASSTGLLYGYTF. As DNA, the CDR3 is TGTGCCAGCAGCACCGGTTTACTCTATGGCTACACCTTC.